This TCR beta chain appears in the sequencing data of a study of T-cell memory formation after mild COVID-19. Whole-study context: Largely donor-specific sequence clusters came from a couple of donors.

This CDR3 comprises 14 residues. Germline lookup yields CDR1 SGHTA and CDR2 FQGNSA. Germline trimming cut 1 base from V and 4 bases from J; bases unmatched to any gene: 3. From the 5' RACE reads, TCRdb called clonotypes with MiXCR, one entry per CDR3 protein. The sample records about 200,000 distinct CDR3 sequences, 9% to 10% being singletons. Study conclusions and caveats: Among clones contracting day 15 to 85, CD4/CD8 was balanced, whereas later expanders leaned CD4+. That cross-reactive memory joined was suggested by some responding clones appearing in pre-infection memory.

This clonotype occurred many times. Its antigen is not identified. The TCR was taken from a man younger than 35 who had mild COVID-19 (a few samples of this study predate the infection). Cell type and time point are not known. The chain combines TRBV7-2 with TRBJ1-2; 7 bases are a match to TRBD1. Sequencing was done on a sample of PBMCs or a T cell subset sorted from them (not recorded which). The CDR3 is CASSLGGGAYGYTF. The CDR3 nucleotides read TGTGCCAGCAGCTTAGGAGGGGGCGCCTATGGCTACACCTTC.